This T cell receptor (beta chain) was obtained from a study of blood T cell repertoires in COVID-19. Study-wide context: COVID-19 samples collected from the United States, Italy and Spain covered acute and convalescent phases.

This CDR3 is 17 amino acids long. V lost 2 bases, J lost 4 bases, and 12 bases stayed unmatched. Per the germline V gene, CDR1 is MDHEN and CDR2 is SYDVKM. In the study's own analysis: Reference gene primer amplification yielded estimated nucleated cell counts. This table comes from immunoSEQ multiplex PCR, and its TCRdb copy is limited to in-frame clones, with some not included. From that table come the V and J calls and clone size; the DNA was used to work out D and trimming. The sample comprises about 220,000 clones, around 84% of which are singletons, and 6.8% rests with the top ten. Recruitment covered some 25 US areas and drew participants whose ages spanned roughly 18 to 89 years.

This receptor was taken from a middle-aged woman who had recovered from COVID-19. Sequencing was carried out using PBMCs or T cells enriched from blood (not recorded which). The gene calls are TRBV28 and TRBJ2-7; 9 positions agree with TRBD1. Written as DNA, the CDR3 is TGTGCCAGCAGTTTAAGGGGACAGGGTGTTCCCAAATACGAGCAGTACTTC. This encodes CASSLRGQGVPKYEQYF.